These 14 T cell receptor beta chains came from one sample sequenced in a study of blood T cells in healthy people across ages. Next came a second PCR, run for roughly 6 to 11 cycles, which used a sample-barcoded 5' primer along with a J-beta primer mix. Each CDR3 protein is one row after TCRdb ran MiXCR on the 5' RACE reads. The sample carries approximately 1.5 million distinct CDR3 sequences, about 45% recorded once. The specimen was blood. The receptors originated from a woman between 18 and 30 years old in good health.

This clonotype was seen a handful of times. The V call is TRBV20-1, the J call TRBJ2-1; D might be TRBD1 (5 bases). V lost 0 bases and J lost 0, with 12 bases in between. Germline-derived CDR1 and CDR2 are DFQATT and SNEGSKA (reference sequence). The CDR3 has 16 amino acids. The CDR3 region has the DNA TGCAGTGCTAGAGATCTCGGGCAGGGCTCCTACAATGAGCAGTTCTTC. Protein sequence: CSARDLGQGSYNEQFF.

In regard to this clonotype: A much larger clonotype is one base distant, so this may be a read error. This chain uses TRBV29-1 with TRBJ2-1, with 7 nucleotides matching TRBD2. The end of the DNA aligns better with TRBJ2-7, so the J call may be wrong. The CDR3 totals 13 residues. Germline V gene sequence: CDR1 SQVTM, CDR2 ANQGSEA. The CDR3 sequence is CSVGTSAYNEQYF. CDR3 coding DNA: TGCAGCGTTGGAACTAGCGCTTACAATGAGCAGTACTTC.

The CDR3 sequence: CASSEKSKLAGGSSYNEQFF. For the CDR3, the DNA is TGTGCCAGCAGTGAAAAGTCGAAACTAGCGGGAGGGTCCTCCTACAATGAGCAGTTCTTC. V and J are TRBV25-1 and TRBJ2-1, with 13 bases that match TRBD2. This CDR3 spans 20 amino acids. Trimming at V came to 2 bases and at J to 0 bases, leaving 10 bases not matched to a gene. Germline V gene data show CDR1 as MGHDK and CDR2 as SYGVNS. The full variable domain, completed using reference TRBV25-1 and TRBJ2-1, is EADIYQTPRYLVIGTGKKITLECSQTMGHDKMYWYQQDPGMELHLIHYSYGVNSTEKGDLSSESTVSRIRTEHFPLTLESARPSHTSQYLCASSEKSKLAGGSSYNEQFFGPGTRLTVL.

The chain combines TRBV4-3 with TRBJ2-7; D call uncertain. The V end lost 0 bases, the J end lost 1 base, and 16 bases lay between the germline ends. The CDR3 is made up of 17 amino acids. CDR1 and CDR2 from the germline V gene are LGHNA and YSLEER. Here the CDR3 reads CASSQDVPAQLSYEQYF. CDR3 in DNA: TGCGCCAGCAGCCAAGATGTACCGGCCCAACTATCCTACGAGCAGTACTTC.

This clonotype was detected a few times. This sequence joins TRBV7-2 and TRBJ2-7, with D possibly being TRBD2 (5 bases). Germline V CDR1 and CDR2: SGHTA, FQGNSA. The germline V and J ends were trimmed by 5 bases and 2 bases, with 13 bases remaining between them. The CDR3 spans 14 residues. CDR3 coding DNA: TGTGCCAGCAGCCCGACACCGGGAACCTACGAGCAGTACTTC. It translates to CASSPTPGTYEQYF.

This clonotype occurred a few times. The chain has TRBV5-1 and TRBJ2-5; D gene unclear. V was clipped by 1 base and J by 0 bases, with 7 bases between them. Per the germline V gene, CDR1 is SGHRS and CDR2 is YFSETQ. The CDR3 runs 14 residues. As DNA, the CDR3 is TGCGCCAGCAGCTTGTGGGCGCACCAAGAGACCCAGTACTTC. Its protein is CASSLWAHQETQYF.

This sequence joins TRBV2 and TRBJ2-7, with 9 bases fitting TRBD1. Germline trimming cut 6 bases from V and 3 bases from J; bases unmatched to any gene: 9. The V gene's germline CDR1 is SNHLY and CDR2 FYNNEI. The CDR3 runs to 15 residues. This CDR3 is CASSPDRDRVYEQYF. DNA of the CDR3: TGTGCCAGCAGCCCGGATCGGGACAGGGTCTACGAGCAGTACTTC. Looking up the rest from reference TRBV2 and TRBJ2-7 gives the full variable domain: EPEVTQTPSHQVTQMGQEVILRCVPISNHLYFYWYRQILGQKVEFLVSFYNNEISEKSEIFDDQFSVERPDGSNFTLKIRSTKLEDSAMYFCASSPDRDRVYEQYFGPGTRLTVT.

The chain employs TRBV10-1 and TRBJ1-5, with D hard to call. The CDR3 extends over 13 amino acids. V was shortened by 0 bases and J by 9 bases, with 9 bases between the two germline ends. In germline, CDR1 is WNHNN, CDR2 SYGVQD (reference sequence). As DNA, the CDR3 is TGCGCCAGCAGTGAGTCTCCCGGCCGGCCCCAGCATTTT. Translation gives CASSESPGRPQHF.

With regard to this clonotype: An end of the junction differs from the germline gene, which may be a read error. The DNA for the CDR3 is TGTGCCAGCAGTTCGGACAGGGGGTTCGACTTC. It codes for CASSSDRGFDF. The chain uses TRBV12-3 or TRBV12-4 and TRBJ2-4, with 10 bases that match TRBD1. The CDR3 is made up of 11 amino acids.

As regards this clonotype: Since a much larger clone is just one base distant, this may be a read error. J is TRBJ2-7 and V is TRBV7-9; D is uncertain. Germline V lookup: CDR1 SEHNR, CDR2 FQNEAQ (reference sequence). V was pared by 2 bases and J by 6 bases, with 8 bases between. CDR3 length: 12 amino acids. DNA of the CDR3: TGTGCCAGCAGCTTAACATTACCCGAGCAGTACTTC. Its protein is CASSLTLPEQYF.

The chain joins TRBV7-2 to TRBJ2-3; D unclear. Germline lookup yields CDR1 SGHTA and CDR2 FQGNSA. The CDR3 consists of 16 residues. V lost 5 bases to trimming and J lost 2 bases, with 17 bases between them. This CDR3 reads CASSQQSNTITDTQYF. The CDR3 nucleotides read TGTGCCAGCAGCCAACAGAGTAACACCATCACAGATACGCAGTATTTT.

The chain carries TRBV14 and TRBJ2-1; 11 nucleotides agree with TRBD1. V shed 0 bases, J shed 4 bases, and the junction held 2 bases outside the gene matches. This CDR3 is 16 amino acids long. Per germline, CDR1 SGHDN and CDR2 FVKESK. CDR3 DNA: TGTGCCAGCAGCCAAGATAGGGACAGGGGGTACAATGAGCAGTTCTTC. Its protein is CASSQDRDRGYNEQFF. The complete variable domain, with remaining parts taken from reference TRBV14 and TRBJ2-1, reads EAGVTQFPSHSVIEKGQTVTLRCDPISGHDNLYWYRRVMGKEIKFLLHFVKESKQDESGMPNNRFLAERTGGTYSTLKVQPAELEDSGVYFCASSQDRDRGYNEQFFGPGTRLTVL.

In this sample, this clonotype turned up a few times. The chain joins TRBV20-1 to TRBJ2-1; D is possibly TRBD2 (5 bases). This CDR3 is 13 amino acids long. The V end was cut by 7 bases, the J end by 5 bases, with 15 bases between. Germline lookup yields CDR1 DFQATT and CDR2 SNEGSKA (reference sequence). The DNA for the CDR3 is TGCAGTGGGGAAGCGGTGGTAGACAATGAGCAGTTCTTC. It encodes CSGEAVVDNEQFF.

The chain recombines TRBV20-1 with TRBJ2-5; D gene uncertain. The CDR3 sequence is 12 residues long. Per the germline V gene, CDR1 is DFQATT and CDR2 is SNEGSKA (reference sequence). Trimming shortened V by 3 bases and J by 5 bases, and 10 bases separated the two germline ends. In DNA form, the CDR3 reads TGCAGTGCTAGCGAGAAGAGGGAGACCCAGTACTTC. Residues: CSASEKRETQYF.